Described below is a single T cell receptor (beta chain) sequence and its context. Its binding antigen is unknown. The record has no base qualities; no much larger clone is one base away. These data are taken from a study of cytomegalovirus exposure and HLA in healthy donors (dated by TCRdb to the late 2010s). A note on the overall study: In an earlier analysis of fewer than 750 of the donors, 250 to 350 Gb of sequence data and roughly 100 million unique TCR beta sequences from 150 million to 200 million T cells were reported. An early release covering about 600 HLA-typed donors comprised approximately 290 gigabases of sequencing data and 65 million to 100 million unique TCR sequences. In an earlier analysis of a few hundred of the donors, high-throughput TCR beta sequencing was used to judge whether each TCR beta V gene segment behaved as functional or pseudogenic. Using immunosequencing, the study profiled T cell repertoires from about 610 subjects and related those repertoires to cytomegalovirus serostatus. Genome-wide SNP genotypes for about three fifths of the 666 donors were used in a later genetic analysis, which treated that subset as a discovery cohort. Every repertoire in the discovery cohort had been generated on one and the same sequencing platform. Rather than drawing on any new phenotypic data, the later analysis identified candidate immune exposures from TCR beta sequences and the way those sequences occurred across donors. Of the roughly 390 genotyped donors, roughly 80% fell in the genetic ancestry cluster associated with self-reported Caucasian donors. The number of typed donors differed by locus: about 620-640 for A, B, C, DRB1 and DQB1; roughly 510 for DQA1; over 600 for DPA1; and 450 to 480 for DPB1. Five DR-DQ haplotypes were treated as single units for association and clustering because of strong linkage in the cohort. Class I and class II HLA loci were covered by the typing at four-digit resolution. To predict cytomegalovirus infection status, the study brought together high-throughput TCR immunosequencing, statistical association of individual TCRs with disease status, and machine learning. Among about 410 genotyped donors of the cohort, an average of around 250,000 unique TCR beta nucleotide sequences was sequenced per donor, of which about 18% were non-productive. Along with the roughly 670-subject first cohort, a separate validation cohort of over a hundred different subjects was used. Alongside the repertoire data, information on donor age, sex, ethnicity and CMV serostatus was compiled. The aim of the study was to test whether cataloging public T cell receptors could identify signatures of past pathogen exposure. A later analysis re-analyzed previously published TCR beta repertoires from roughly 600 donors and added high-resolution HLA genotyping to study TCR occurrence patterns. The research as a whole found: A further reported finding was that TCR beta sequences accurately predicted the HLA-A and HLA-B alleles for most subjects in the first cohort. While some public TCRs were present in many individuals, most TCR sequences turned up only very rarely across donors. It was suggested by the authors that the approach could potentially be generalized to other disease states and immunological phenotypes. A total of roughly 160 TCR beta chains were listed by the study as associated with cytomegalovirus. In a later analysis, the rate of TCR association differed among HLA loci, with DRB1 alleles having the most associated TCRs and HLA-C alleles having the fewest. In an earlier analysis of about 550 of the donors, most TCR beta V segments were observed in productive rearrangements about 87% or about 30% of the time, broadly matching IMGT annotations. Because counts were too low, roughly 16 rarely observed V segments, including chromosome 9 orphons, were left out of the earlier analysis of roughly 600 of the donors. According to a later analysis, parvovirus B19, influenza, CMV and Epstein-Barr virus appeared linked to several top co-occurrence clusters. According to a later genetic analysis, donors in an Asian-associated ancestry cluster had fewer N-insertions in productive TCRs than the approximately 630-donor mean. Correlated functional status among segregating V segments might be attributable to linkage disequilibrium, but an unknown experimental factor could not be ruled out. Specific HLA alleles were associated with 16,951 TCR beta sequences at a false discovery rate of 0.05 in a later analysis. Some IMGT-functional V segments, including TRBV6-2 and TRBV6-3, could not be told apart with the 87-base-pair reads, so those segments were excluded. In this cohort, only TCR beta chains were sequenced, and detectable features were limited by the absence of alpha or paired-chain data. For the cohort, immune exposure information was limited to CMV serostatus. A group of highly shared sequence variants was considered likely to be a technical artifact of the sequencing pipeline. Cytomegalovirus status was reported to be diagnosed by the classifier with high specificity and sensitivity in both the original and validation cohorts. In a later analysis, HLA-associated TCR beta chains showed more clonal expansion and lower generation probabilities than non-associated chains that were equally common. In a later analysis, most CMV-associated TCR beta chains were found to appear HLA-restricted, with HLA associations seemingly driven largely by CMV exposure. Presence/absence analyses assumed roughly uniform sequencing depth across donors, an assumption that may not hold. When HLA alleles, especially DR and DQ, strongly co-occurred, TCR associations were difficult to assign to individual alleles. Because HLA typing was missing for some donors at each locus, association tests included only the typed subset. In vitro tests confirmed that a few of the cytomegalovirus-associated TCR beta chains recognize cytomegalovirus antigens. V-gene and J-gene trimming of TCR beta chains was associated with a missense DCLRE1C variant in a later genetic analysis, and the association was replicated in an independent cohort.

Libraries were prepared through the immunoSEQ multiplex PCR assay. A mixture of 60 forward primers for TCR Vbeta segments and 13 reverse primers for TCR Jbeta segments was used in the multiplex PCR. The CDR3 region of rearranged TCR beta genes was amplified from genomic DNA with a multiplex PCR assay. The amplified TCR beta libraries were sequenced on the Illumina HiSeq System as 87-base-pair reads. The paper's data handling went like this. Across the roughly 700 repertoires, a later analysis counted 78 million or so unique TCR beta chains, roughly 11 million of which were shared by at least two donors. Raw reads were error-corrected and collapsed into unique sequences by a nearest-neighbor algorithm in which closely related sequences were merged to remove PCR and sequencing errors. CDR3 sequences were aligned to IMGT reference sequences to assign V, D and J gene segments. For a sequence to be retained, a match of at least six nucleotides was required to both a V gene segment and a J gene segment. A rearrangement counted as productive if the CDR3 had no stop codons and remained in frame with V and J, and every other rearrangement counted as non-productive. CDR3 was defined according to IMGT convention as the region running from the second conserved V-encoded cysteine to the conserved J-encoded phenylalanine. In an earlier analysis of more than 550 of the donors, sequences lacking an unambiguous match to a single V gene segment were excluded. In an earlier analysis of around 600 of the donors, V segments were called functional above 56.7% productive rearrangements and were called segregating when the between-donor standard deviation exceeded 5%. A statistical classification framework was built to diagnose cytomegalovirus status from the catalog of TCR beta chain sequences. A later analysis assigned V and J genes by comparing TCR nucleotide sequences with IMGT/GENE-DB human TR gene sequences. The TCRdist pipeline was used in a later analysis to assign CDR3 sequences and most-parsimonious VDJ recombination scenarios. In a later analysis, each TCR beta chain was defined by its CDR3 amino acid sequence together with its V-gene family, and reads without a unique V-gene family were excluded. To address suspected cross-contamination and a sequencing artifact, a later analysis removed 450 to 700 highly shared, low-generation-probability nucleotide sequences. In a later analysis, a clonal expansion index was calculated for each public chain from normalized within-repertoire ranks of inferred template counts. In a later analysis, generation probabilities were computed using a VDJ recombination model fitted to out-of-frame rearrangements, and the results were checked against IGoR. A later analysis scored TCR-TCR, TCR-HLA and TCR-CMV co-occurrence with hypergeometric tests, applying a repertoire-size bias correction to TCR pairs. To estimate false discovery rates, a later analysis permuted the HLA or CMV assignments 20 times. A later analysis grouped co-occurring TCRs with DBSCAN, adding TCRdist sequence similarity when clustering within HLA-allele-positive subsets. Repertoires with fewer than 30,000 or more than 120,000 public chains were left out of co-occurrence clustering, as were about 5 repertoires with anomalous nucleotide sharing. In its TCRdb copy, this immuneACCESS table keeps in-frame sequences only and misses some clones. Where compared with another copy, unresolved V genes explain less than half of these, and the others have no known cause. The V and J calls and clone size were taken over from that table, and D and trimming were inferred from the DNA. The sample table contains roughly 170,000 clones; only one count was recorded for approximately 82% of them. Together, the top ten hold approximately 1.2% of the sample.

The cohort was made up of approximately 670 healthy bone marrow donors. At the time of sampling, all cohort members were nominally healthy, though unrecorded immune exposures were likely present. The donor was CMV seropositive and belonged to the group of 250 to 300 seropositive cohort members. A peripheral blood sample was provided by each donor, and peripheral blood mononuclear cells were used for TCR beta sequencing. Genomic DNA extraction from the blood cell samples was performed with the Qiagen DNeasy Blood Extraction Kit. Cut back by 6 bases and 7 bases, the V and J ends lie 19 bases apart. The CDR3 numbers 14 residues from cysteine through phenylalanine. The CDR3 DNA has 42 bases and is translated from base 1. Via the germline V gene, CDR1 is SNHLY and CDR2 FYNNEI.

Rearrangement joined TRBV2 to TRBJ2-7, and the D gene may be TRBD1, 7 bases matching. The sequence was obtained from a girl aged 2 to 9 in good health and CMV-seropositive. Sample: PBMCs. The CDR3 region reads CASREGTALGEQYF. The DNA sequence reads TGTGCCAGCAGGGAGGGGACAGCTTTGGGTGAGCAGTACTTC.